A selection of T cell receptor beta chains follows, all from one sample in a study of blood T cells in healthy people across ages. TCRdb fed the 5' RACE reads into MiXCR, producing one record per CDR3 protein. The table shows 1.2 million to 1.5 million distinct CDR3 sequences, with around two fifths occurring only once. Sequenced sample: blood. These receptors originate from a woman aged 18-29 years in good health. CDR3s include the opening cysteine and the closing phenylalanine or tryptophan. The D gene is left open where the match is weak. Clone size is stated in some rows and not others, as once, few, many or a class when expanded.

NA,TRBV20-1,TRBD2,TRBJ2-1,TGCAGTGCTAGAGGACTAGCGGGAGGAGGCTATGAGCAGTTCTTC,CSARGLAGGGYEQFF
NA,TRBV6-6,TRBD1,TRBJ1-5,TGTGCCAGCTGGGAGGGGACAGGCGAAAATCAGCCCCAGCATTTT,CASWEGTGENQPQHF
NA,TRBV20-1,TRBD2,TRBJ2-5,TGCAGTGCAAGACTAGCGGGGGCGAACCGGGAGACCCAGTACTTC,CSARLAGANRETQYF
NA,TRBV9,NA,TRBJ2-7,TGTGCCAGCAGCGGAGGCGCGGGGTTGGACTACGAGCAGTACTTC,CASSGGAGLDYEQYF
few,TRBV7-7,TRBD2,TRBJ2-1,TGTGCTAGCAGCTCGGGTAGCGGGGCATACAATGAGCAGTTCTTC,CASSSGSGAYNEQFF
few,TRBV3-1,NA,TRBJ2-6,TGTGCCAGCAGCCGAGCAACAGGGCCCTCTGGGGCCAACGTCCTGACTTTC,CASSRATGPSGANVLTF
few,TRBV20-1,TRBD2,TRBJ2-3,TGCAGTGCCCATGCGGGAGCGGGGGGGCTCGTTATGCAGTATTTT,CSAHAGAGGLVMQYF
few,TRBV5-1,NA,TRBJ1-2,TGCGCCAGCAGCTTAGAACCACAGGGCCCCTATGGCTACACCTTC,CASSLEPQGPYGYTF
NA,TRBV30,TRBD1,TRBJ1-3,TGTGCCTGGAGTGTTGCGGGGGGGACAGTAAACACCATATATTTT,CAWSVAGGTVNTIYF
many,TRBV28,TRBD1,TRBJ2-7,TGTGCCAGCAGTTTCCGGGACAGGGTCAACGAGCAGTACTTC,CASSFRDRVNEQYF
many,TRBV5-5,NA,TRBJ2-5,TGTGCCAGCAGCTTGGGAGGACTGGAAGAGACCCAGTACTTC,CASSLGGLEETQYF
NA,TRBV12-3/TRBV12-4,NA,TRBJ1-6,TGTGCCAGCAGTCTACCGGGACTCGCACGGGGTTCACCCCTCCACTTT,CASSLPGLARGSPLHF
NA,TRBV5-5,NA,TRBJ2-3,TGTGCCAGCAGCTTAGTGTGGGGTAACCCAGATACGCAGTATTTT,CASSLVWGNPDTQYF
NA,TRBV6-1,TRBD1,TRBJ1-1,TGTGCCAGCAGTGCGGGACAGCTTGAAGCTTTCTTT,CASSAGQLEAFF
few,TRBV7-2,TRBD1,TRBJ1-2,TGTGCCAGCAGCGAACAGGGGGTAAACTATGGCTACACCTTC,CASSEQGVNYGYTF
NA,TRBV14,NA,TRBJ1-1,TGTGCCAGCAGCAAAGGGAGCCCTCGGGGAGCTTTCTTT,CASSKGSPRGAFF
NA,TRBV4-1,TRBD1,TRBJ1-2,TGCGCCAGCAGCCAAGACCGATCGGACACAGGGGGCTATAGCTATGGCTACACCTTC,CASSQDRSDTGGYSYGYTF
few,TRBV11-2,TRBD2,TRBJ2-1,TGTGCCAGCAGCTTAGTTCTGGCTAGCGGGAGAGGCTCCTACAATGAGCAGTTCTTC,CASSLVLASGRGSYNEQFF
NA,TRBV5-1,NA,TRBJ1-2,TGCGCCAGCAGCTTGACGGGACGTCTTGACTATGGCTACACCTTC,CASSLTGRLDYGYTF
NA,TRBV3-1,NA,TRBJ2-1,TGTGCCAGCAGCCAAGACATGGGCTCTAGGGATGAGCAGTTCTTC,CASSQDMGSRDEQFF
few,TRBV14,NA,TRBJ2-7,TGTGCCAGCAGCCTAGGACGGACCTATAGAGATGAGCAGTACTTC,CASSLGRTYRDEQYF
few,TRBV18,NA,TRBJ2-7,TGTGCCAGCTCACCCACCCGACAGACCTACGAGCAGTACTTC,CASSPTRQTYEQYF
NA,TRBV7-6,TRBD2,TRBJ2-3,TGTGCCAGCAGCTCCCGGGGTAGCGGGGGGCCAGATACGCAGTATTTT,CASSSRGSGGPDTQYF
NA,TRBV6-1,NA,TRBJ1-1,TGTGCCAGCAGTGACGGGGGGGGGAACACTGAAGCTTTCTTT,CASSDGGGNTEAFF
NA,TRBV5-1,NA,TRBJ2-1,TGCGCCAGCAGTCTTGGGCCGACTGAGCAGTTCTTC,CASSLGPTEQFF
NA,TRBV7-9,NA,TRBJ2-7,TGTGCCAGCAGCTCTTGGACGGACCGGGAGCAGTACTTC,CASSSWTDREQYF
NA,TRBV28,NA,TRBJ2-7,TGTGCCAGCAGTTTATGGGGGTCCGTCTCCGACGAGCAGTACTTC,CASSLWGSVSDEQYF
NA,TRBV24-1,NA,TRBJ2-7,TGTGCCACCAGTGAAGGACCGAATGAGCAGTACTTC,CATSEGPNEQYF
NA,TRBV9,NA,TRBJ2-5,TGTGCCAGCAGCCCCCACCCACAGGACCAAGAGACCCAGTACTTC,CASSPHPQDQETQYF
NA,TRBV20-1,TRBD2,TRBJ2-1,TGCAGTGCTAGAGCCCGGGGCGGGAGAGGGTACAATGAGCAGTTCTTC,CSARARGGRGYNEQFF
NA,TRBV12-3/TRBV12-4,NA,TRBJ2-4,TGTGCCAGCAGTGCGTGGGGGGACATTCAGTACTTC,CASSAWGDIQYF
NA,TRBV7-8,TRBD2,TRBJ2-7,TGTGCCAGCAGCCGGGCCTTGACTAGCAAGGGCTACGAGCAGTACTTC,CASSRALTSKGYEQYF
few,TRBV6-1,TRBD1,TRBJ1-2,TGTGCCAGCAGTGAAGTCCCGGGACAGGGCGATTGGGGCTACACCTTC,CASSEVPGQGDWGYTF